This is a list of T cell receptor beta chains from one sample in a study of Graves' ophthalmopathy and Graves' hyperthyroidism. TCRdb analysed the multiplex PCR reads with MiXCR anew, one entry per CDR3 protein. The sample lists 1 million to 1.3 million distinct CDR3 sequences, about 35% occurring once. The sequenced sample consisted of peripheral blood or thyroid tissue (not recorded which). All receptors derive from an adult man with Graves' hyperthyroidism. The conserved cysteine and the conserved F or W are not part of the CDR3 here.

v_call | cdr3_aa
TRBV25-1 | ASSLGLSSGYT
TRBV7-2 | ASSGLSGNTIY
TRBV10-3 | AIRNSGGPQETQY
TRBV2 | ARGEQGYTGELF
TRBV20-1 | SALYRDSAKYGYT
TRBV2 | ASSPWTTTEAF
TRBV5-1 | ASSLGDRDLNTEAF
TRBV5-6 | ASSFLTASSYNSPLH
TRBV5-4 | ASSPKAGEETQY
TRBV24-1 | ATSEAGFAEA
TRBV5-4 | ASSKNRVYGYT
TRBV27 | ASRTASPYQETQY
TRBV12-3/TRBV12-4 | ASSPAPSGQPQH
TRBV12-3/TRBV12-4 | ASSPTSRETQY
TRBV19 | ASSIRGRSTEAF
TRBV5-5 | ASSLPSGGYSDTQY
TRBV29-1 | SVLSGYEQY
TRBV20-1 | SARDQPARAITYGYT
TRBV7-9 | ASSLGGLASGNTIY
TRBV10-3 | AISEAGRLAETQY